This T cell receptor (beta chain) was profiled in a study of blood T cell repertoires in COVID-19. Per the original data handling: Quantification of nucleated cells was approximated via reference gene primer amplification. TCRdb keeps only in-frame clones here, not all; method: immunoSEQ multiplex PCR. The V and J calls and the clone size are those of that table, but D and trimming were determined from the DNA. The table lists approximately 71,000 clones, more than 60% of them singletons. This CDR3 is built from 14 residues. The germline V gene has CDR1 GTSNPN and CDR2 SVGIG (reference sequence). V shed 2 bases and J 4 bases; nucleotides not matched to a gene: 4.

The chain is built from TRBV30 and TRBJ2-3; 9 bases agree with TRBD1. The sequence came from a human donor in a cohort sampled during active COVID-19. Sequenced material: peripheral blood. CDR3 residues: CAWSRDRVADTQYF. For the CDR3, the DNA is TGTGCCTGGAGTCGGGACAGGGTCGCAGATACGCAGTATTTT.